The next 11 T cell receptor beta chains were all read from a single sample in a study of spatial heterogeneity in lung cancer (dated by TCRdb to about 2019). Library construction relied on 5' RACE. Sequencing was carried out with a NextSeq 500. TCRdb cleaned the public reads at Q25 with fastp, built clones with MiXCR and kept in-frame beta chains. Every CDR3 protein is listed once, alongside the most common genes and DNA of its rows. Within this sample are some 4,500 distinct CDR3 sequences, with under 7.5% of them counted one time only. About 24% of the sample rests with the top ten. The sample's time point, from its label and the paper: sample taken at primary tumor resection. The paper's findings and limits, for the study overall: The tumor nonsynonymous mutation count correlated with the number of expanded intratumoral alpha and beta TCRs.

The antigens these receptors bind are not known. This specimen was lung tumor tissue, taken at surgery. The origin of the receptors is a male donor with early-stage non-small cell lung cancer.

This clonotype is medium-sized. The V call is TRBV29-1, the J call TRBJ2-7, with a tentative D call TRBD1 (6 bases). The germline gives CDR1 SQVTM, CDR2 ANQGSEA. The CDR3 sequence is 13 residues long. V lost 3 bases and J 0 bases, leaving 9 bases between the germline ends. The CDR3 DNA reads TGCAGCGTTGAGACAGGTTACTCCTACGAGCAGTACTTC. Residues: CSVETGYSYEQYF.

This clonotype appeared many times. The V and J genes are TRBV27 and TRBJ1-1; D possibly corresponds to TRBD1 (5 bases). The CDR3 length is 11 residues. With 8 bases removed from V and 7 bases from J, the gap between germline ends came to 11 bases. Germline lookup yields CDR1 MNHEY and CDR2 SMNVEV (reference sequence). CDR3 loop: CASLQGLEAFF. DNA for the CDR3: TGTGCCAGCCTTCAGGGCCTTGAAGCTTTCTTT.

In its sample, this clonotype was seen many times. The V call is TRBV10-2, the J call TRBJ2-2; the match to TRBD1 covers 8 bases. The J segment lost 3 bases and the V segment lost 3 bases, leaving 3 bases of the junction unmatched. Germline V gene sequence: CDR1 WSHSY, CDR2 SAAADI. The CDR3 has 15 amino acids. CDR3: CASSDRGLDTGELFF. CDR3 DNA: TGCGCCAGCAGTGACAGGGGGCTGGACACCGGGGAGCTGTTTTTT.

Within the sample, this clonotype is medium-sized (0.01 to 0.1%). The V gene is TRBV7-3, the J gene TRBJ2-1; tentatively, D is TRBD2 (6 bases). The length of the CDR3 is 15 residues. The germline gives CDR1 SGHTA, CDR2 FQGTGA. V lost 1 base, J lost 0 bases, and 7 bases lay in between. CDR3 DNA sequence: TGTGCCAGCAGCTTAAACGGGGGCTCCTACAATGAGCAGTTCTTC. Translating gives CASSLNGGSYNEQFF.

This clonotype is medium-sized. The gene calls are TRBV20-1 and TRBJ2-1, with 7 nucleotides matching TRBD1. CDR3 length: 12 amino acids. Germline CDR1 is DFQATT and CDR2 is SNEGSKA (reference sequence). Losses at the gene ends were 8 bases for V and 2 bases for J; bases not matched to a gene: 3. The CDR3 is CSRDSTYNEQFF. The CDR3 DNA reads TGCAGTAGGGACAGTACCTACAATGAGCAGTTCTTC.

The table lists this clonotype with many counts. J is TRBJ2-1 and V is TRBV15; TRBD2 matches 8 bases. Germline V gene sequence: CDR1 LNHNV, CDR2 YYDKDF (reference sequence). This CDR3 is 15 amino acids long. Trimming removed 6 bases from V and 2 bases from J; junction bases left unmatched: 6. CDR3 sequence (DNA): TGTGCCACCAGAGGAATAGCGGGACCCTACAATGAGCAGTTCTTC. It is translated as CATRGIAGPYNEQFF.

This clonotype was picked up many times. In DNA form, the CDR3 reads TGTGCCATCAGTCGGGACAGGGCGGGCAATCAGCCCCAGCATTTT. Translated, it gives CAISRDRAGNQPQHF. V usage is TRBV10-3 and J usage is TRBJ1-5; 9 nucleotides agree with TRBD1. The CDR3 spans 15 residues. CDR1 is ENHRY, CDR2 SYGVKD, per germline. The ends lost 5 bases at V and 2 bases at J; junction bases unmatched: 4.

This clonotype was observed a few times. The chain joins TRBV12-3 or TRBV12-4 to TRBJ1-4, with unresolved D. V was shortened by 3 bases and J by 8 bases, with 10 bases between the two germline ends. The CDR3 covers 13 residues. CDR3 residues: CASSFVAGEKLFF. The CDR3 region has the DNA TGTGCCAGCAGTTTCGTGGCAGGCGAAAAACTGTTTTTT.

There are a few counts of this clonotype. The J gene is TRBJ2-7, the V gene TRBV5-1; 7 bases are shared with TRBD1. CDR3 length: 14 amino acids. With 4 bases clipped from V and 3 bases from J, the junction kept 7 bases outside the gene matches. The V gene's germline CDR1 is SGHRS and CDR2 YFSETQ. The CDR3: CASSLDRQDYEQYF. The CDR3 nucleotides are TGCGCCAGCAGCCTGGACAGGCAGGACTACGAGCAGTACTTC.

This clonotype is deemed medium-sized. V usage is TRBV7-8 and J usage is TRBJ2-1, with 7 bases aligning to TRBD2. The CDR3 loop spans 15 amino acids. V trimming: 5 bases; J trimming: 0 bases; junction bases outside the gene matches: 4. The germline gives CDR1 SGHVS, CDR2 FQNEAQ. The DNA of the CDR3 is TGTGCCAGCAGCCCCGGGACTACCTCCTACAATGAGCAGTTCTTC. Its translation is CASSPGTTSYNEQFF.

This clonotype has a count of ten or more. The V call is TRBV28, the J call TRBJ2-5; D gene ambiguous. Germline V gene lookup returns CDR1 MDHEN and CDR2 SYDVKM. This CDR3 contains 11 residues. Trimming took off 2 bases at V and 3 bases at J, with 1 base between the two ends. CDR3 protein: CASSLEETQYF. The CDR3 nucleotides read TGTGCCAGCAGTTTAGAAGAGACCCAGTACTTC.